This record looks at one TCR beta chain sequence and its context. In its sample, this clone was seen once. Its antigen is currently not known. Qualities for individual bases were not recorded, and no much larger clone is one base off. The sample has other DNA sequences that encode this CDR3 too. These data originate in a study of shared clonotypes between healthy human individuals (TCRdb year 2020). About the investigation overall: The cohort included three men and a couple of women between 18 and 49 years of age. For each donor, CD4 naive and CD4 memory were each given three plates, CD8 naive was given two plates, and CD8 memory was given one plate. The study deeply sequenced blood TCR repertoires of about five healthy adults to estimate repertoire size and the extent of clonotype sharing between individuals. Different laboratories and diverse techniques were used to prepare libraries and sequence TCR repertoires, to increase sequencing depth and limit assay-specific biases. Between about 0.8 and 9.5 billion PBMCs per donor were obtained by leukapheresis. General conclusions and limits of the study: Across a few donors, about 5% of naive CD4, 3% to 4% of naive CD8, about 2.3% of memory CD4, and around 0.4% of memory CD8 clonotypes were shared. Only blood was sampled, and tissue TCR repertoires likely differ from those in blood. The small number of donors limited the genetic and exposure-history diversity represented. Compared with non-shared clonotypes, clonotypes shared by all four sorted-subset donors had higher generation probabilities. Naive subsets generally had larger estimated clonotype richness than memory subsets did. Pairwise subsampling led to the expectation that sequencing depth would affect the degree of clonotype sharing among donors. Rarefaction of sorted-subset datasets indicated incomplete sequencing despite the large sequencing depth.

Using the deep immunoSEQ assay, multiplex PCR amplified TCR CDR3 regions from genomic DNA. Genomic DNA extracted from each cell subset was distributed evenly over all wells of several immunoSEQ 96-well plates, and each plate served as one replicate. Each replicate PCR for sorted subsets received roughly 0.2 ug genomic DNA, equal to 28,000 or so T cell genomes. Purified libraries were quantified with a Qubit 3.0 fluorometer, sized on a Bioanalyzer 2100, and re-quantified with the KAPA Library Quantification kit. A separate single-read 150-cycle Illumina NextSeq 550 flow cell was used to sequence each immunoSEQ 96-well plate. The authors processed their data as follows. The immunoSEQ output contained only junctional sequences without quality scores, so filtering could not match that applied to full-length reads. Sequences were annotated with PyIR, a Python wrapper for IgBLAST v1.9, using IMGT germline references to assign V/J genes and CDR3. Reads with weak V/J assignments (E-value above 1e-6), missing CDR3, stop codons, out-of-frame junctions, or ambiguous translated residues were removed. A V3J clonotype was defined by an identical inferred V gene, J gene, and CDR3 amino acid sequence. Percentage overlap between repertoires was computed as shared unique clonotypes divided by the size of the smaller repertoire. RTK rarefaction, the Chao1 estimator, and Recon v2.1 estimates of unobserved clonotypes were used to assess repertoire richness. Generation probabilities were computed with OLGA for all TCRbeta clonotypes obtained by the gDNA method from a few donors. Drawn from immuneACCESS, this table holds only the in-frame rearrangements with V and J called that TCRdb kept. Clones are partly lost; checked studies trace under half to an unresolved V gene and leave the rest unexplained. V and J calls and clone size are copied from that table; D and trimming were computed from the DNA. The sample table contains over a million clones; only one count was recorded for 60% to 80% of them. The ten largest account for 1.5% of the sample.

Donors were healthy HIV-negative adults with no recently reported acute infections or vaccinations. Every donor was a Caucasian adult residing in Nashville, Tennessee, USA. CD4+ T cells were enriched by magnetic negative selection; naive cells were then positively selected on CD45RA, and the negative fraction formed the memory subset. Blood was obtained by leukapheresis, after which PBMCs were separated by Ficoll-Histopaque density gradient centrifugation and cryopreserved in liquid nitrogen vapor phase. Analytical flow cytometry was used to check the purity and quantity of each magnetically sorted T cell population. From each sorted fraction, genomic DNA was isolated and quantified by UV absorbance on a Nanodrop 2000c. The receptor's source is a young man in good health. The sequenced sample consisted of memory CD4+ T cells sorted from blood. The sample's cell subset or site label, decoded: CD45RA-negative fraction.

In nucleotide form, the sequence is TGTGCCAGCAGCAGGACAAATACTAATGAAAAACTGTTTTTT. This yields the protein CASSRTNTNEKLFF. Recombination connected TRBV6-1 to TRBJ1-4, with TRBD1 perhaps the D gene, on 5 matching bases. V was cut back by 6 bases and J by 2 bases, leaving a gap of 10 bases between them. CDR1 and CDR2 are read off the germline V gene as MNHNS and SASEGT. Taken from cysteine to phenylalanine, the CDR3 has 14 residues. Just the 42-base CDR3 DNA is kept, in frame starting at base 1.